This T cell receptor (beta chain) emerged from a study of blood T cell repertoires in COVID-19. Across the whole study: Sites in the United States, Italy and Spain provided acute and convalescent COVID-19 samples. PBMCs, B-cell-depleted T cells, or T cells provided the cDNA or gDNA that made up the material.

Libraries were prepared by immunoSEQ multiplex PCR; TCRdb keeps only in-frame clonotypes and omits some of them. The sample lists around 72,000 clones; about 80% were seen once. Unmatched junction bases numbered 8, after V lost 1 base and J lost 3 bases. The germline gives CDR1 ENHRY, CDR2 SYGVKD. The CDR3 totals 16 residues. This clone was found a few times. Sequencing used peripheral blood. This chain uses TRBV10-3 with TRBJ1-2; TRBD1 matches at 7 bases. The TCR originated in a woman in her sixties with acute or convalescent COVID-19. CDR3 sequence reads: CAISEFYRGRYYGYTF. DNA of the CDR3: TGTGCCATCAGTGAGTTCTACAGGGGTCGCTACTATGGCTACACCTTC.